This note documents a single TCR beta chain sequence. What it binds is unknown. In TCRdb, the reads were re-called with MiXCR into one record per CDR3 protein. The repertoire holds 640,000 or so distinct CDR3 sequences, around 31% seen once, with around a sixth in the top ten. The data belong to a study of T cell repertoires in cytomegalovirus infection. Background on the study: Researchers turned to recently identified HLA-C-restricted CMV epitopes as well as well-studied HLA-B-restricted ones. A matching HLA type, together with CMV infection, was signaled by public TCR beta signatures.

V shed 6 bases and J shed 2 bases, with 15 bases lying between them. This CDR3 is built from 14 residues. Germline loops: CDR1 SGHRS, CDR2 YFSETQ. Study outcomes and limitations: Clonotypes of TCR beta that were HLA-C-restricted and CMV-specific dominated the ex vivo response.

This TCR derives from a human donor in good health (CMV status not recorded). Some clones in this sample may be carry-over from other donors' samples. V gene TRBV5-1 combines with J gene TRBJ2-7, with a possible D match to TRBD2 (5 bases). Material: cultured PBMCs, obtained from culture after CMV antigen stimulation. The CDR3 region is CASNRDPITYEQYF. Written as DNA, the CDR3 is TGCGCCAGCAATCGGGATCCCATAACCTACGAGCAGTACTTC.